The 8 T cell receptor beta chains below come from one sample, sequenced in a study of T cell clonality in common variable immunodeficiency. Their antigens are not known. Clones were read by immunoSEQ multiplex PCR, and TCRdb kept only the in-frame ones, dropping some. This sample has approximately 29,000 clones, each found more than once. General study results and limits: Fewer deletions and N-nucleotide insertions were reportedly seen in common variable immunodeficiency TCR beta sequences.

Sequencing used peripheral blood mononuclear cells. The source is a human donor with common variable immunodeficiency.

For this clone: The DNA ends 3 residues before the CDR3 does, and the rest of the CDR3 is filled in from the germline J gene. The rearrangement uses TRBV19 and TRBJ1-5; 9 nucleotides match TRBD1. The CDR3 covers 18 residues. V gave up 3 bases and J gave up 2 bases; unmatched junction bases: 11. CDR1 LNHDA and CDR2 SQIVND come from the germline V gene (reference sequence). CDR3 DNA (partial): TGTGCCAGTAGTATGTACAGGGGGCGGGCCGAGGGCAATCAGCCC. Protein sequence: CASSMYRGRAEGNQP. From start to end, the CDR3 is CASSMYRGRAEGNQPQHF.

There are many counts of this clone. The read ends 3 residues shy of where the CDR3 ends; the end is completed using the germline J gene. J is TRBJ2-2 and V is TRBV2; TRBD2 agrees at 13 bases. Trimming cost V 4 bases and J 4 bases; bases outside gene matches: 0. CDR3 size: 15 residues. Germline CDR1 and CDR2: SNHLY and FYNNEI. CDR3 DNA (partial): TGTGCCAGCAGTGGACTAGCGGGAGGCACCGGGGAG. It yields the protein CASSGLAGGTGE. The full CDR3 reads CASSGLAGGTGELFF.

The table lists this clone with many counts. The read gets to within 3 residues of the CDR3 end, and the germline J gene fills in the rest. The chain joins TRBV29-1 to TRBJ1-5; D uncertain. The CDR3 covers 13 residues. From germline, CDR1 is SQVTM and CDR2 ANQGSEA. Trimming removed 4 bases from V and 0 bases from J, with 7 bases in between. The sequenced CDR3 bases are TGCAGCGTTGTAAGCGCTAGCAATCAGCCC. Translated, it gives CSVVSASNQP. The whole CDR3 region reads CSVVSASNQPQHF. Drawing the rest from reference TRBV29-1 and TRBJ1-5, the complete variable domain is SAVISQKPSRDICQRGTSLTIQCQVDSQVTMMFWYRQQPGQSLTLIATANQGSEATYESGFVIDKFPISRPNLTFSTLTVSNMSPEDSSIYLCSVVSASNQPQHFGDGTRLSIL.

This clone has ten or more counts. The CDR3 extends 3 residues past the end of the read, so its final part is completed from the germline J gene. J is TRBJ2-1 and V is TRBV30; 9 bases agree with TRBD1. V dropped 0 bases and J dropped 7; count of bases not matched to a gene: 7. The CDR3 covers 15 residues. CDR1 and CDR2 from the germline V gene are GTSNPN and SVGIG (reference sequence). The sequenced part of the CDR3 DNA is TGTGCCTGGAGTGTATTTGGGACAGGGCGAAATGAG. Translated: CAWSVFGTGRNE. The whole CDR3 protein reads CAWSVFGTGRNEQFF.

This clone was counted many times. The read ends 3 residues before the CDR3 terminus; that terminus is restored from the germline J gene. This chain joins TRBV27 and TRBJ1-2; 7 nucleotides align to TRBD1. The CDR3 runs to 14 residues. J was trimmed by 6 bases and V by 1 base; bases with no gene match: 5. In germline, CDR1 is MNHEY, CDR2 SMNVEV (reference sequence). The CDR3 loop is CASSLLGTGDGYTF. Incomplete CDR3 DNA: TGTGCCAGCAGTTTATTAGGTACAGGGGATGGC.

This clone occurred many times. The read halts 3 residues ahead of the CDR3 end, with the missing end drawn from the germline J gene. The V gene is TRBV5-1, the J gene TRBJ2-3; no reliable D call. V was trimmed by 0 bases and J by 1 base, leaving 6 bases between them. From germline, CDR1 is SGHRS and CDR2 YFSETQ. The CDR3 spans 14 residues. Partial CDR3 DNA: TGCGCCAGCAGCTTGGAGGCAGGCACAGATACG. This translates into CASSLEAGTDT. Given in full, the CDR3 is CASSLEAGTDTQYF.

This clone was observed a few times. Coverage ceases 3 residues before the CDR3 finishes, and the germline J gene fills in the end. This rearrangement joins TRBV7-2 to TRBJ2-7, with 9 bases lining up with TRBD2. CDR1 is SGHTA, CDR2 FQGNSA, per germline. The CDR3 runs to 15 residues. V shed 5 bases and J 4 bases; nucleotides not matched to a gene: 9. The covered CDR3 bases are TGTGCCAGCAGCGATCCGGGACTAGCTCATTACGAG. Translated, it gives CASSDPGLAHYE. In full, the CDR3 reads CASSDPGLAHYEQYF.

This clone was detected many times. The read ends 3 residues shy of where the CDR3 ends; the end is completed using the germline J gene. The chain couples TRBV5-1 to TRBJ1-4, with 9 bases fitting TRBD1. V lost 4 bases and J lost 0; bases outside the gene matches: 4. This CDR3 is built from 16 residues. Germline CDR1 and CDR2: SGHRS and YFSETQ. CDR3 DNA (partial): TGCGCCAGCAGCCGGGGACAGGGTGCAACTAATGAAAAA. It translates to CASSRGQGATNEK. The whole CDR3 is CASSRGQGATNEKLFF.